A single sample is the source of the 19 T cell receptor beta chains below, sequenced in a study of T cell responses to AZD1222 COVID-19 vaccine. TCRdb's table, derived via immunoSEQ multiplex PCR, lists solely in-frame clones and lacks some. Among under 200,000 clones, roughly 91% were seen once, and the ten largest hold roughly 26%. Sequencing used peripheral blood, obtained 28 days after the second AZD1222 dose. The receptors here all came from an adult who received the AZD1222 COVID-19 vaccine.

There are a few counts of this clone. The rearrangement links TRBV5-4 to TRBJ2-7; D might be TRBD1 (7 bases). Looked up from germline, CDR1 is SGHNT and CDR2 is YYREEE (reference sequence). V dropped 4 bases and J dropped 0 bases, with 17 bases sitting between them. This CDR3 contains 16 residues. CDR3 loop: CASSPGGTASSYEQYF. In nucleotides, the CDR3 is TGTGCCAGCAGCCCCGGCGGGACAGCCAGCTCCTACGAGCAGTACTTC.

The V gene is TRBV7-9, the J gene TRBJ2-7; 7 nucleotides line up with TRBD1. There are 13 residues in the CDR3. V lost 1 base to trimming and J lost 11 bases; unmatched junction nucleotides: 8. Per the germline V gene, CDR1 is SEHNR and CDR2 is FQNEAQ (reference sequence). The CDR3 loop is CASSLGVDRDKYF. The CDR3 coding sequence is TGTGCCAGCAGCTTAGGAGTTGACAGGGACAAGTACTTC.

The CDR3 protein is CASTPTFYTDYGYTF. DNA for the CDR3: TGTGCCAGCACGCCCACCTTCTACACGGACTATGGCTACACCTTC. V is TRBV9 and J is TRBJ1-2; D gene uncertain. The germline V gene encodes CDR1 SGDLS and CDR2 YYNGEE. The CDR3 is made up of 15 amino acids. Trimming took off 6 bases at V and 3 bases at J, with 18 bases between the two ends.

The CDR3 loop is CASSLVDRGTDTQYF. Written as DNA, the CDR3 is TGCGCCAGCAGCTTGGTCGACAGGGGGACAGATACGCAGTATTTT. The rearrangement uses TRBV5-1 and TRBJ2-3; the match to TRBD1 covers 9 bases. The V gene's germline CDR1 is SGHRS and CDR2 YFSETQ. CDR3 length equals 15 residues. Trimming at V came to 0 bases and at J to 3 bases, leaving 2 bases not matched to a gene. The complete variable domain, with remaining parts taken from reference TRBV5-1 and TRBJ2-3, reads KAGVTQTPRYLIKTRGQQVTLSCSPISGHRSVSWYQQTPGQGLQFLFEYFSETQRNKGNFPGRFSGRQFSNSRSEMNVSTLELGDSALYLCASSLVDRGTDTQYFGPGTRLTVL.

V gene TRBV15 combines with J gene TRBJ1-6, with 9 bases that match TRBD1. The CDR3 has 15 residues. Germline V gene sequence: CDR1 LNHNV, CDR2 YYDKDF (reference sequence). V lost 3 bases and J lost 8; bases outside the gene matches: 5. The CDR3 DNA follows: TGTGCCACCAGCAGTGGGACAGGGACAGATTCACCCCTCCACTTT. Protein product: CATSSGTGTDSPLHF.

This chain joins TRBV4-3 and TRBJ1-4; D remains unclear. Germline loops: CDR1 LGHNA, CDR2 YSLEER. Trimming cost V 1 base and J 2 bases, with 8 bases left between them. CDR3 length: 15 amino acids. CDR3: CASSQGRATNEKLFF. Here the CDR3 DNA reads TGCGCCAGCAGCCAAGGGAGGGCGACTAATGAAAAACTGTTTTTT.

The chain's CDR3 is CASSLAQGSGRWNEQYF. The CDR3, as DNA: TGTGCCAGCAGCTTAGCGCAAGGTAGCGGGAGATGGAACGAGCAGTACTTC. V and J are TRBV7-9 and TRBJ2-7; 9 nucleotides line up with TRBD2. Germline assignment: CDR1 SEHNR and CDR2 FQNEAQ (reference sequence). CDR3 size: 17 residues. V shed 0 bases and J 5 bases; nucleotides not matched to a gene: 11.

The V and J genes are TRBV19 and TRBJ2-1, with 10 positions matching TRBD1. V shed 4 bases and J 7 bases; nucleotides not matched to a gene: 10. Germline V CDR1 and CDR2: LNHDA, SQIVND (reference sequence). CDR3 size: 16 residues. This chain's CDR3 is CASSTLGQGVGNEQFF. The CDR3 DNA follows: TGTGCCAGTAGTACGTTAGGACAGGGGGTCGGAAATGAGCAGTTCTTC.

This chain connects TRBV28 to TRBJ1-6; 8 bases are a match to TRBD1. With 7 bases clipped from V and 9 bases from J, the junction kept 5 bases outside the gene matches. The CDR3 runs 13 residues. Germline V gene data show CDR1 as MDHEN and CDR2 as SYDVKM. The CDR3 DNA follows: TGTGCCAGCACCGGGGGGACAGGTTCACCCCTCCACTTT. Amino acids: CASTGGTGSPLHF.

This chain links TRBV28 with TRBJ1-2, with 8 positions matching TRBD1. The germline V gene has CDR1 MDHEN and CDR2 SYDVKM. Trimming removed 7 bases from V and 4 bases from J; junction bases left unmatched: 8. The CDR3 has 14 amino acids. The CDR3 spells CASTTQGALYGYTF. Here the CDR3 DNA reads TGTGCCAGCACCACCCAGGGGGCTCTCTATGGCTACACCTTC.

V is TRBV9 and J is TRBJ2-7; 11 bases fit TRBD1. This CDR3 is built from 16 residues. Per germline, CDR1 SGDLS and CDR2 YYNGEE. Trimming took 0 bases from V and 7 from J; bases not matched to a gene: 9. For the CDR3, the DNA is TGTGCCAGCAGCGTAGATCCGGGACAGGGGGATGGGGAGCAGTACTTC. Translating it yields CASSVDPGQGDGEQYF.

The J gene is TRBJ2-1, the V gene TRBV18, with 7 positions matching TRBD2. This CDR3 has 16 amino acids. From germline, CDR1 is KGHSH and CDR2 LQKENI. V lost 6 bases and J lost 7; bases outside the gene matches: 15. CDR3 residues: CASSIGGSGDSNEQFF. The CDR3 nucleotides read TGTGCCAGCTCCATCGGGGGGTCCGGAGACTCTAATGAGCAGTTCTTC.

This clone was recorded once. V is TRBV3-1 (or the pseudogene TRBV3-2) and J is TRBJ2-1; 10 bases are shared with TRBD2. Germline lookup yields CDR1 LGHDT and CDR2 YNNKEL (reference sequence). This CDR3 comprises 15 residues. Trimming cost V 1 base and J 7 bases; bases outside gene matches: 4. CDR3 loop: CASSQAASGGNEQFF. CDR3 DNA: TGTGCCAGCAGCCAAGCCGCTAGCGGGGGTAATGAGCAGTTCTTC.

V and J are TRBV6-1 and TRBJ2-5, with TRBD1 as a possible D gene (5 bases). The CDR3 length is 13 residues. Trimming shortened V by 2 bases and J by 2 bases, and 6 bases separated the two germline ends. The germline V gene has CDR1 MNHNS and CDR2 SASEGT. CDR3 amino acids: CASSEQGQETQYF. CDR3 DNA sequence: TGTGCCAGCAGTGAACAGGGACAAGAGACCCAGTACTTC.

The J gene is TRBJ2-3, the V gene TRBV14; 8 positions match TRBD2. Germline CDR1 and CDR2: SGHDN and FVKESK. The junction had 5 bases not matched to a gene; V was cut back by 1 base and J by 5 bases. The CDR3 covers 15 residues. As DNA, the CDR3 is TGTGCCAGCAGCCAAGTGTACAGCGGGAGAGATACGCAGTATTTT. This translates into CASSQVYSGRDTQYF.

This clone was detected once. This chain uses TRBV12-3 or TRBV12-4 with TRBJ2-7; D is unresolved. The CDR3 loop spans 13 amino acids. V was clipped by 3 bases and J by 5 bases, with 11 bases between them. The CDR3 loop is CASSLAGENEQYF. In DNA form, the CDR3 reads TGTGCCAGCAGTTTGGCAGGTGAGAACGAGCAGTACTTC.

The chain carries TRBV12-3 or TRBV12-4 and TRBJ2-7; D is unresolved. The CDR3 is 11 residues long. Between the trimmed V and J ends, which lost 6 bases and 6 bases, there was a span of 9 bases. The CDR3 DNA reads TGTGCCAGCAGCCTTTTACGCGAGCAGTACTTC. This translates into CASSLLREQYF.

Remarks on this clone: A junction end diverges from the germline sequence, so it may reflect a read error. This sequence joins TRBV7-7 and TRBJ2-1; 9 bases match TRBD2. Germline-derived CDR1 and CDR2 are SSHAT and FNYEAQ (reference sequence). This CDR3 spans 17 amino acids. CDR3 nucleotides: TGTGCTAGCAGCTTATCTGGCGGGAGGGGCACCTACAATGAGCAGTTCTTC. Residues: CASSLSGGRGTYNEQFF.

The genes are TRBV6-2 or TRBV6-3 and TRBJ2-3; D unclear. V lost 0 bases and J lost 4, with 5 bases in between. The CDR3 is 13 amino acids. Germline-derived CDR1 and CDR2 are MNHEY and SVGEGT. The CDR3 DNA reads as TGTGCCAGCAGTTACTCAGTCCCAGATACGCAGTATTTT. Its translation is CASSYSVPDTQYF.